This T cell receptor beta chain stems from a study of blood T cell repertoires in COVID-19. Study overall: The study drew acute and convalescent COVID-19 samples from the United States, Italy and Spain. T cells, B-cell-depleted T cells, or PBMCs supplied cDNA or gDNA.

Authors' processing steps: Counts of nucleated cells, estimated from reference gene primer amplification, were obtained. TCRdb keeps only in-frame clones here, not all; method: immunoSEQ multiplex PCR. That table furnishes V, J and clone size, whereas the DNA furnished D and trimming. The sample holds 130,000 to 150,000 clones, roughly 90% seen once. Germline-derived CDR1 and CDR2 are MNHEY and SMNVEV (reference sequence). The CDR3 loop spans 13 amino acids. V lost 6 bases, J lost 3 bases, and 9 bases lay in between. This chain links TRBV27 with TRBJ1-5, with D maybe TRBD1 (6 bases). Input material: peripheral blood. The clonotype was recovered from a man aged 50 or older with active or convalescent COVID-19. The CDR3 nucleotides read TGTGCCAGCAGGGACAGCCTCAATCAGCCCCAGCATTTT. This gives the protein CASRDSLNQPQHF.